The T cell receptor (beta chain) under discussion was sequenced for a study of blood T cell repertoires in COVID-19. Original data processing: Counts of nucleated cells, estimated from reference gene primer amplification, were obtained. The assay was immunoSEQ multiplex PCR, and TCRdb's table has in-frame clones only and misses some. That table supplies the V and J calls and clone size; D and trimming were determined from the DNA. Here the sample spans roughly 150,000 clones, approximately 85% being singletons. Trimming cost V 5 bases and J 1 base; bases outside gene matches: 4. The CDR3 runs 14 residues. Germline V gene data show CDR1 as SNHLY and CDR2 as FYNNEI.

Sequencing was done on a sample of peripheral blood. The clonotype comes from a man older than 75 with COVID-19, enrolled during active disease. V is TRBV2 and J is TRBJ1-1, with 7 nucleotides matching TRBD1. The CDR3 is CASSPGGRNTEAFF. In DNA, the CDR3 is TGTGCCAGCAGTCCAGGGGGGAGGAACACTGAAGCTTTCTTT.